This TCR beta chain was identified in a study of T cells in localized non-small cell lung cancer. Concerning this clone: What it binds is not known.

Study findings and constraints: Patients showing higher blood T cell density tended to see longer overall survival. Without multi-region sequencing, intratumor heterogeneity could not be excluded. Adjacent lung had a median roughly 61 of the 100 largest tumor clones.

The germline gives CDR1 SGDLS, CDR2 YYNGEE. V lost 4 bases to trimming and J lost 2 bases, with 5 bases between them. CDR3 length equals 12 residues. Sequencing used immunoSEQ multiplex PCR; TCRdb keeps in-frame clones, though not all of them. The table shows about 59,000 clones, with 80% to 95% occurring only once. The chain uses TRBV9 and TRBJ2-3, with no clear D. The TCR comes from a man aged 40 to 69 with stage I lung adenocarcinoma. This specimen was peripheral blood, taken before any cancer treatment. This CDR3 is CASSRLTDTQYF. The CDR3 DNA follows: TGTGCCAGCAGCCGACTCACAGATACGCAGTATTTT.